The clone carrying this TCR beta chain has just one count. It was with random hexamers that roughly 0.45 to 1 ug RNA was reverse transcribed. MiXCR was run by TCRdb on the immunoSEQ multiplex PCR reads, yielding one entry per CDR3 protein. The repertoire holds about 200,000 distinct CDR3 sequences, with around 95% as singletons. The data belong to a study of CD8 T cells in Susac syndrome. This CDR3 comprises 15 residues. CDR1 is MNHEY and CDR2 is SMNVEV in the germline V gene (reference sequence). The junction had 3 bases not matched to a gene; V was cut back by 4 bases and J by 3 bases. The study used treatment-naive patients who had stable or active relapsing-remitting disease as multiple sclerosis controls.

V gene TRBV27 combines with J gene TRBJ1-1, with 12 bases that match TRBD1. This receptor was taken from a human donor with multiple sclerosis. Source material: CD4+ T cells from PBMCs. The CDR3: CASSSRDRGHTEAFF. In DNA, the CDR3 is TGTGCCAGCAGTTCCAGGGACAGGGGGCACACTGAAGCTTTCTTT.